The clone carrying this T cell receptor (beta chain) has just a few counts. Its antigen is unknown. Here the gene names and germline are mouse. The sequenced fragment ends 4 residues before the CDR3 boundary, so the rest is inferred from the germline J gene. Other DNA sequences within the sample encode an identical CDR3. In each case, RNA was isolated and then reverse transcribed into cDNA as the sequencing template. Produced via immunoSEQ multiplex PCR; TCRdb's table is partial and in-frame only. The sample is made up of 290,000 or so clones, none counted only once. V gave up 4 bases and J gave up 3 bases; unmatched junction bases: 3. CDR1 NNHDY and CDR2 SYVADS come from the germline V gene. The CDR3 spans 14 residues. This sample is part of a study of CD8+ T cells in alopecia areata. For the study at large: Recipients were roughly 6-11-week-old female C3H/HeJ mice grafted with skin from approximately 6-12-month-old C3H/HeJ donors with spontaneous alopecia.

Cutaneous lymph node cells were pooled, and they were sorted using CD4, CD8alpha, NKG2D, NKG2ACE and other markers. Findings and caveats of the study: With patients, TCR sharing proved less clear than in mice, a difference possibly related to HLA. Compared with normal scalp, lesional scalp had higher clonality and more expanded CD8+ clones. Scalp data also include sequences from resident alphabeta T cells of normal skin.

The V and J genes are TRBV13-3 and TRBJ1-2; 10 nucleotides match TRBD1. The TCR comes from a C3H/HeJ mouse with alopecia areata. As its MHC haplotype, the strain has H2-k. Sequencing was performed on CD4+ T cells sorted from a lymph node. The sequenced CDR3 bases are TGTGCCAGCAGTAGACAGGGGGCCGACTCC. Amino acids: CASSRQGADS. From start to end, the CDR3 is CASSRQGADSDYTF.